One sample yielded the 27 T cell receptor beta chains listed below, sequenced in a study of blood T cell repertoires in COVID-19. The repertoire was sequenced with immunoSEQ multiplex PCR; TCRdb's copy has only in-frame clones and lacks some. The table records 180,000 or so clones, 80% to 90% of them present only once. Sequencing was carried out using peripheral blood. The receptor source for this set is a man between 35 and 55 years old with active or convalescent COVID-19.

This chain joins TRBV2 and TRBJ1-1; 10 bases map to TRBD1. The V and J ends lost 8 bases and 5 bases, in that order; junction bases with no gene match: 5. Germline V gene lookup returns CDR1 SNHLY and CDR2 FYNNEI. The CDR3 contains 13 residues. CDR3 residues: CASDRDRGTEAFF. Here the CDR3 DNA reads TGTGCCAGCGACCGGGACAGGGGAACTGAAGCTTTCTTT.

This sequence joins TRBV20-1 and TRBJ2-7, with TRBD1 identical over 7 bases. CDR3 length: 11 amino acids. V lost 5 bases and J lost 6; bases outside the gene matches: 4. Germline CDR1 and CDR2: DFQATT and SNEGSKA (reference sequence). DNA for the CDR3: TGCAGTGCTTACAGGGGCGGCGAGCAGTACTTC. Translating it yields CSAYRGGEQYF.

The rearrangement joins TRBV30 to TRBJ1-3; TRBD1 is a possible D gene (6 bases). V lost 7 bases and J 2 bases, leaving 12 bases between the germline ends. The CDR3 consists of 13 residues. The germline CDR1 and CDR2 sequences are GTSNPN and SVGIG (reference sequence). CDR3 amino acids: CALATGAGNTIYF. The CDR3 DNA sequence: TGTGCCTTAGCGACAGGCGCTGGAAACACCATATATTTT.

The chain links TRBV10-3 to TRBJ2-7; D may be TRBD2 (5 bases). The germline V gene encodes CDR1 ENHRY and CDR2 SYGVKD. The V end lost 5 bases, the J end lost 3 bases, and 5 bases lay between the germline ends. The length of the CDR3 is 11 residues. The CDR3 DNA follows: TGTGCCATCAGTCGGGACTACGAGCAGTACTTC. Protein sequence: CAISRDYEQYF.

The chain links TRBV19 to TRBJ1-1; a possible D gene is TRBD1 (5 bases). Trimming left V 6 bases short and J 0 bases short, with 11 bases between. Germline V gene lookup returns CDR1 LNHDA and CDR2 SQIVND (reference sequence). CDR3 length equals 14 residues. The CDR3 DNA is TGTGCCAGTAGGGCGGACACGATGAACACTGAAGCTTTCTTT. It is translated as CASRADTMNTEAFF.

J is TRBJ1-4 and V is TRBV27, with 9 nucleotides matching TRBD1. Germline V gene lookup returns CDR1 MNHEY and CDR2 SMNVEV (reference sequence). The CDR3 length is 16 residues. With V trimmed by 5 bases and J by 8 bases, 12 bases remained unmatched. CDR3 sequence: CASSPHGDRADEKLFF. CDR3 DNA: TGTGCCAGCAGTCCTCACGGGGACAGGGCGGACGAAAAACTGTTTTTT.

The chain is built from TRBV18 and TRBJ1-3; TRBD1 matches at 7 bases. The CDR3 consists of 15 residues. Trimming removed 2 bases from V and 4 bases from J; junction bases left unmatched: 5. CDR1 and CDR2 from the germline V gene are KGHSH and LQKENI. In DNA form, the CDR3 reads TGTGCCAGCTCACCAGGGGACAGACTCGGAAACACCATATATTTT. The encoded protein is CASSPGDRLGNTIYF.

In its sample, this clone was seen once. The chain is built from TRBV11-2 and TRBJ2-7, with a tentative D call TRBD1 (6 bases). The CDR3 contains 17 residues. Trimming took off 5 bases at V and 3 bases at J, with 23 bases between the two ends. Germline V gene lookup returns CDR1 SGHAT and CDR2 FQNNGV. This chain's CDR3 is CASSPRPRQVGNYEQYF. The CDR3 DNA reads TGTGCCAGCAGCCCCCGCCCCCGACAGGTGGGTAACTACGAGCAGTACTTC. The variable domain in full, completed from reference TRBV11-2 and TRBJ2-7, reads EAGVAQSPRYKIIEKRQSVAFWCNPISGHATLYWYQQILGQGPKLLIQFQNNGVVDDSQLPKDRFSAERLKGVDSTLKIQPAKLEDSAVYLCASSPRPRQVGNYEQYFGPGTRLTVT.

The chain joins TRBV28 to TRBJ1-5; a weak D match, TRBD1 (6 bases). The V gene's germline CDR1 is MDHEN and CDR2 SYDVKM. CDR3 length: 15 residues. The V end was cut by 6 bases, the J end by 4 bases, with 16 bases between. The CDR3 spells CASRPRTVSNQPQHF. In nucleotides, the CDR3 is TGTGCCAGCAGGCCCCGGACAGTTTCAAATCAGCCCCAGCATTTT.

This chain joins TRBV5-1 and TRBJ2-5; D is perhaps TRBD2 (8 bases). Germline V gene data show CDR1 as SGHRS and CDR2 as YFSETQ. The V end lost 0 bases, the J end lost 3 bases, and 18 bases lay between the germline ends. This CDR3 is built from 17 residues. CDR3: CASSLEGQRGPKETQYF. In DNA form, the CDR3 reads TGCGCCAGCAGCTTGGAGGGACAGCGGGGGCCCAAAGAGACCCAGTACTTC.

The CDR3 DNA reads TGTGCCTGGATTCCGGGACAGGGGCTAGATACGCAGTATTTT. Protein sequence: CAWIPGQGLDTQYF. The rearrangement uses TRBV30 and TRBJ2-3; 10 nucleotides match TRBD1. Germline V gene lookup returns CDR1 GTSNPN and CDR2 SVGIG (reference sequence). The CDR3 loop spans 14 amino acids. V lost 4 bases, J lost 5 bases, and 6 bases stayed unmatched. Full variable domain (remainder filled in from reference TRBV30 and TRBJ2-3): SQTIHQWPATLVQPVGSPLSLECTVEGTSNPNLYWYRQAAGRGLQLLFYSVGIGQISSEVPQNLSASRPQDRQFILSSKKLLLSDSGFYLCAWIPGQGLDTQYFGPGTRLTVL.

The rearrangement uses TRBV5-6 and TRBJ1-3; 9 bases are a match to TRBD1. V shed 3 bases and J 4 bases; nucleotides not matched to a gene: 8. The CDR3 covers 16 residues. Germline-derived CDR1 and CDR2 are SGHDT and YYEEEE. The CDR3 coding sequence is TGTGCCAGCAGCTCTATCCGGACAGGGGACGGAAACACCATATATTTT. Encoded protein: CASSSIRTGDGNTIYF.

The chain couples TRBV30 to TRBJ1-6; D is unresolved. Germline CDR1 and CDR2: GTSNPN and SVGIG (reference sequence). The CDR3 consists of 13 residues. V lost 4 bases and J lost 8, with 12 bases in between. CDR3 nucleotide sequence: TGTGCCTGGAATGGAGGTCTAGATTCACCCCTCCACTTT. This sequence encodes CAWNGGLDSPLHF.

V gene TRBV5-1 combines with J gene TRBJ2-3, with a weak D call TRBD1 (6 bases). V was shortened by 9 bases and J by 2 bases, with 13 bases between the two germline ends. CDR3 length: 13 residues. The V gene's germline CDR1 is SGHRS and CDR2 YFSETQ. CDR3 residues: CATAQGPTDTQYF. The CDR3 DNA sequence: TGCGCCACCGCGCAGGGGCCCACAGATACGCAGTATTTT.

The chain employs TRBV12-5 and TRBJ2-3; possible D gene TRBD1, 5 bases. Germline values: CDR1 LGHNT, CDR2 FRNRAP. Trimming took off 3 bases at V and 2 bases at J, with 18 bases between the two ends. This CDR3 contains 17 residues. CDR3 bases: TGTGCTAGTGGTTTAGGGCAGGGAAGTCCGACCACAGATACGCAGTATTTT. It specifies CASGLGQGSPTTDTQYF.

The chain has TRBV7-8 and TRBJ2-7; a possible D gene is TRBD1 (6 bases). This CDR3 has 12 amino acids. V lost 5 bases and J lost 6, with 11 bases in between. Germline-derived CDR1 and CDR2 are SGHVS and FQNEAQ. The CDR3 DNA sequence: TGTGCCAGCAGCCTGGGGGCGTTCGAGCAGTACTTC. Its translation: CASSLGAFEQYF.

J is TRBJ1-2 and V is TRBV6-2 or TRBV6-3, with 7 bases that match TRBD1. CDR1 is MNHEY and CDR2 is SVGEGT in the germline V gene. The CDR3 runs 14 residues. V was pared by 5 bases and J by 1 base, with 4 bases of the junction left unmatched. The CDR3 is CASSLGQLNYGYTF. The CDR3 bases are TGTGCCAGCAGTCTGGGACAGCTTAACTATGGCTACACCTTC.

The chain couples TRBV5-4 to TRBJ1-1, with D unclear. V gave up 5 bases and J gave up 3 bases, with 17 bases separating them. Germline lookup yields CDR1 SGHNT and CDR2 YYREEE (reference sequence). This CDR3 comprises 15 residues. The CDR3 region is CASRLRPGLDTEAFF. In DNA, the CDR3 is TGTGCCAGCAGGTTACGACCCGGGTTGGACACTGAAGCTTTCTTT.

V and J are TRBV9 and TRBJ2-1, with 11 bases lining up with TRBD1. Unmatched junction bases numbered 10, after V lost 0 bases and J lost 8 bases. The CDR3 contains 17 residues. Germline CDR1 is SGDLS and CDR2 is YYNGEE. The CDR3 loop is CASSVDPPGQGAHEQFF. The DNA for the CDR3 is TGTGCCAGCAGCGTAGACCCTCCCGGACAGGGGGCCCATGAGCAGTTCTTC.

The V gene is TRBV5-4, the J gene TRBJ1-2, with a weak D call TRBD1 (6 bases). The CDR3 totals 18 residues. Germline V gene lookup returns CDR1 SGHNT and CDR2 YYREEE (reference sequence). Trimming shortened V by 5 bases and J by 4 bases, and 27 bases separated the two germline ends. CDR3 region: CASRPLRGASGESYGYTF. The DNA for the CDR3 is TGTGCCAGCAGGCCCCTCCGGGGGGCATCGGGTGAGAGCTATGGCTACACCTTC. The whole variable domain, filled in from reference TRBV5-4 and TRBJ1-2, reads ETGVTQSPTHLIKTRGQQVTLRCSSQSGHNTVSWYQQALGQGPQFIFQYYREEENGRGNFPPRFSGLQFPNYSSELNVNALELDDSALYLCASRPLRGASGESYGYTFGSGTRLTVV.

V usage is TRBV9 and J usage is TRBJ1-4; possible D gene TRBD1, 5 bases. CDR1 and CDR2 from the germline V gene are SGDLS and YYNGEE. This CDR3 region has 15 residues. V gave up 3 bases and J gave up 1 base, with 10 bases separating them. The CDR3 DNA follows: TGTGCCAGCAGCGAGGGGCTACGAACTAATGAAAAACTGTTTTTT. Encoded protein: CASSEGLRTNEKLFF.

The rearrangement joins TRBV25-1 to TRBJ2-1; 9 bases agree with TRBD1. This CDR3 contains 16 residues. V trimming: 2 bases; J trimming: 2 bases; junction bases outside the gene matches: 4. Germline CDR1 and CDR2: MGHDK and SYGVNS. The CDR3 DNA follows: TGTGCCAGCAGTGAAGGAAGGGACAGGGCCTACAATGAGCAGTTCTTC. This encodes CASSEGRDRAYNEQFF.

The rearrangement links TRBV28 to TRBJ1-5; 8 bases fit TRBD1. The length of the CDR3 is 16 residues. Trimming cost V 2 bases and J 1 base; bases outside gene matches: 4. Germline assignment: CDR1 MDHEN and CDR2 SYDVKM. The CDR3 here is CASSLLRGRSNQPQHF. The DNA of the CDR3 is TGTGCCAGCAGTTTACTCAGGGGGCGAAGCAATCAGCCCCAGCATTTT.

The gene calls are TRBV19 and TRBJ1-3; TRBD1 agrees at 8 bases. Germline CDR1 reads LNHDA; CDR2 reads SQIVND (reference sequence). V trimming: 9 bases; J trimming: 0 bases; junction bases outside the gene matches: 13. This CDR3 spans 17 amino acids. This CDR3 reads CASKRPGQGLSGNTIYF. CDR3 DNA sequence: TGTGCCAGCAAGAGACCCGGACAGGGACTCTCTGGAAACACCATATATTTT.

This sequence joins TRBV7-2 and TRBJ2-1; TRBD1 aligns across 8 bases. CDR3 length: 17 amino acids. The germline CDR1 and CDR2 sequences are SGHTA and FQGNSA. Trimming removed 1 base from V and 1 base from J; junction bases left unmatched: 6. CDR3 in amino acids: CASSLGARGLSYNEQFF. The CDR3 nucleotides read TGTGCCAGCAGCTTAGGGGCCAGGGGGCTTTCCTACAATGAGCAGTTCTTC.

DNA for the CDR3: TGTGCCAGTTTGCGACAGGGATTATATGGCTACACCTTC. Translated, it gives CASLRQGLYGYTF. The chain employs TRBV28 and TRBJ1-2; 7 nucleotides agree with TRBD1. The CDR3 length is 13 residues. Germline CDR1 is MDHEN and CDR2 is SYDVKM. V lost 9 bases to trimming and J lost 5 bases; unmatched junction nucleotides: 9.

The rearrangement links TRBV4-1 to TRBJ1-3, with 7 bases that match TRBD1. Germline V gene lookup returns CDR1 MGHRA and CDR2 YSYEKL. V was clipped by 4 bases and J by 8 bases; unmatched bases: 8. The CDR3 totals 14 residues. The CDR3 DNA reads as TGCGCCAGCAGCCCAGGGACAGATAGAGACACCATATATTTT. Protein sequence: CASSPGTDRDTIYF.